This T cell receptor beta chain was found in a study of blood T cell repertoires in COVID-19. Study-wide context: Samples representing acute and convalescent COVID-19 were sourced from the United States, Italy and Spain. T cells, B-cell-depleted T cells, or PBMCs supplied cDNA or gDNA.

Source study methods: How many nucleated cells were present was estimated from reference gene primer amplification. TCRdb keeps only in-frame clones here, not all; method: immunoSEQ multiplex PCR. That table is the source of V, J and clone size, and D and trimming were worked out from the DNA. The sample lists some 88,000 clones; around 85% were seen once. From germline, CDR1 is MNHNS and CDR2 SASEGT. The CDR3 runs to 13 residues. Between the trimmed V and J ends, which lost 2 bases and 11 bases, there was a span of 15 bases. The J gene is TRBJ1-1, the V gene TRBV6-1; TRBD1 might be the D (5 bases). Sequenced: peripheral blood. This TCR derives from a woman between 65 and 79 years old with acute or convalescent COVID-19. The CDR3 sequence is CASSEMGQTRAFF. CDR3 DNA: TGTGCCAGCAGTGAAATGGGGCAGACACGGGCTTTCTTT.